Following are 20 T cell receptor beta chains from one sample sequenced in a study of blood T cell repertoires in COVID-19. Only in-frame clones appear in the TCRdb table, and some are missing; sequencing was by immunoSEQ multiplex PCR. Altogether about 280,000 clones are present, approximately 86% being singletons, with the ten largest covering approximately 1%. The sample was PBMCs or T cells enriched from blood (not recorded which). The receptors were sampled from a woman between 25 and 40 years old who had recovered from COVID-19.

This clone appeared a single time. The rearrangement joins TRBV7-9 to TRBJ2-7, with TRBD2 identical over 12 bases. The length of the CDR3 is 18 residues. Trimming cost V 3 bases and J 3 bases; bases outside gene matches: 12. Looked up from germline, CDR1 is SEHNR and CDR2 is FQNEAQ (reference sequence). The CDR3 sequence is CASSFRLAGGQGNYEQYF. For the CDR3, the DNA is TGTGCCAGCAGCTTCCGGCTAGCGGGGGGGCAAGGAAACTACGAGCAGTACTTC.

This chain connects TRBV7-9 to TRBJ2-3; possible D gene TRBD2, 6 bases. CDR3 length equals 13 residues. CDR1 is SEHNR, CDR2 FQNEAQ, per germline (reference sequence). V gave up 8 bases and J gave up 0 bases, with 9 bases separating them. The CDR3 DNA is TGTGCCAGCGGGACTCCCAGCACAGATACGCAGTATTTT. Its protein is CASGTPSTDTQYF.

The V call is TRBV30, the J call TRBJ1-2; D gene uncertain. The CDR3 consists of 13 residues. The V end lost 0 bases, the J end lost 1 base, and 6 bases lay between the germline ends. Germline CDR1 reads GTSNPN; CDR2 reads SVGIG (reference sequence). CDR3 coding DNA: TGTGCCTGGAGTGTACAGATTAACTATGGCTACACCTTC. Protein sequence: CAWSVQINYGYTF.

The gene calls are TRBV29-1 and TRBJ2-6; D remains unclear. This CDR3 contains 14 residues. From germline, CDR1 is SQVTM and CDR2 ANQGSEA. V was shortened by 4 bases and J by 0 bases, with 7 bases between the two germline ends. CDR3 sequence reads: CSVGMSSGANVLTF. In DNA, the CDR3 is TGCAGCGTTGGAATGAGCTCTGGGGCCAACGTCCTGACTTTC.

The CDR3 nucleotides read TGTGCCAGCAGTTTAGGGGTCGGGACTAGGGCTCGGGAGCAGTACTTC. Amino acids: CASSLGVGTRAREQYF. This chain connects TRBV27 to TRBJ2-7; 8 bases agree with TRBD2. V gave up 2 bases and J gave up 7 bases; unmatched junction bases: 13. Looked up from germline, CDR1 is MNHEY and CDR2 is SMNVEV (reference sequence). This CDR3 region has 16 residues.

The rearrangement uses TRBV30 and TRBJ2-7, with D possibly TRBD2 on 6 matching bases. Germline CDR1 and CDR2: GTSNPN and SVGIG (reference sequence). Trimming stripped 0 bases from V and 6 bases from J, with 9 bases between. The CDR3 has 12 amino acids. CDR3 sequence reads: CAWSVRGTEQYF. The CDR3 DNA sequence: TGTGCCTGGAGTGTACGGGGGACCGAGCAGTACTTC.

The rearrangement links TRBV11-2 to TRBJ2-5, with a possible D match to TRBD1 (6 bases). The CDR3 covers 16 residues. Germline V gives CDR1 SGHAT, CDR2 FQNNGV. V lost 5 bases, J lost 5 bases, and 21 bases lay in between. The CDR3 DNA is TGTGCCAGCAGCAGGGGACGGATTACAGGGCAGGAGACCCAGTACTTC. Its translation: CASSRGRITGQETQYF.

This chain links TRBV13 with TRBJ2-3, with D perhaps matching TRBD1 (6 bases). V was clipped by 1 base and J by 1 base, with 9 bases between them. Per germline, CDR1 PRHDT and CDR2 FYEKMQ (reference sequence). This CDR3 is 15 amino acids long. CDR3 amino acids: CASSLARGGTDTQYF. CDR3 coding DNA: TGTGCCAGCAGCTTAGCCAGGGGAGGCACAGATACGCAGTATTTT.

This chain uses TRBV11-3 with TRBJ2-6, with D tentatively TRBD1 (5 bases). Germline V gene lookup returns CDR1 SGHNT and CDR2 YENEEA. This CDR3 has 18 residues. V dropped 2 bases and J dropped 0 bases, with 14 bases sitting between them. For the CDR3, the DNA is TGTGCCAGCAGCTTATCGGGCAGGGAACACTCTGGGGCCAACGTCCTGACTTTC. This codes for CASSLSGREHSGANVLTF. The full variable domain, with the rest looked up from reference TRBV11-3 and TRBJ2-6, is EAGVVQSPRYKIIEKKQPVAFWCNPISGHNTLYWYLQNLGQGPELLIRYENEEAVDDSQLPKDRFSAERLKGVDSTLKIQPAELGDSAVYLCASSLSGREHSGANVLTFGAGSRLTVL.

This sequence joins TRBV9 and TRBJ1-1, with D unresolved. The germline V and J ends were trimmed by 3 bases and 4 bases, with 10 bases remaining between them. The CDR3 extends over 13 amino acids. CDR1 and CDR2 from the germline V gene are SGDLS and YYNGEE. The CDR3 coding sequence is TGTGCCAGCAGCGCCCGAGCACTCACTGAAGCTTTCTTT. This codes for CASSARALTEAFF.

This sequence joins TRBV29-1 and TRBJ1-1; 7 bases agree with TRBD1. This CDR3 is 12 amino acids long. Germline V gene sequence: CDR1 SQVTM, CDR2 ANQGSEA. V shed 8 bases and J 4 bases; nucleotides not matched to a gene: 7. The CDR3 region has the DNA TGCAGCCCGACAGGGTTGGGCACTGAAGCTTTCTTT. Its translation is CSPTGLGTEAFF.

The table lists this clone with a count of one. The chain uses TRBV30 and TRBJ2-2; D call uncertain. This CDR3 is built from 14 residues. V lost 0 bases, J lost 5 bases, and 10 bases lay in between. Per germline, CDR1 GTSNPN and CDR2 SVGIG (reference sequence). CDR3 DNA sequence: TGTGCCTGGAGTGTTGGGTTCGGGACCGGGGAGCTGTTTTTT. Its protein is CAWSVGFGTGELFF. Together with reference TRBV30 and TRBJ2-2, the CDR3 gives the full variable domain: SQTIHQWPATLVQPVGSPLSLECTVEGTSNPNLYWYRQAAGRGLQLLFYSVGIGQISSEVPQNLSASRPQDRQFILSSKKLLLSDSGFYLCAWSVGFGTGELFFGEGSRLTVL.

This sequence joins TRBV7-9 and TRBJ2-3; 8 bases line up with TRBD2. With V trimmed by 4 bases and J by 6 bases, 0 bases remained unmatched. This CDR3 spans 12 amino acids. The germline CDR1 and CDR2 sequences are SEHNR and FQNEAQ (reference sequence). This chain's CDR3 is CASSSSGDTQYF. In DNA form, the CDR3 reads TGTGCCAGCAGCTCTAGCGGGGATACGCAGTATTTT. Based on the CDR3 plus reference TRBV7-9 and TRBJ2-3, the full variable domain is DTGVSQNPRHKITKRGQNVTFRCDPISEHNRLYWYRQTLGQGPEFLTYFQNEAQLEKSRLLSDRFSAERPKGSFSTLEIQRTEQGDSAMYLCASSSSGDTQYFGPGTRLTVL.

Concerning this clone: At the DNA level, this CDR3 is encoded by other sequences in the same sample as well. The chain employs TRBV5-1 and TRBJ1-5; D is unresolved. Per germline, CDR1 SGHRS and CDR2 YFSETQ. The germline V and J ends were trimmed by 0 bases and 4 bases, with 8 bases remaining between them. The CDR3 consists of 14 residues. The DNA for the CDR3 is TGCGCCAGCAGCTTGGAGGGAGGGAATCAGCCCCAGCATTTT. Translating gives CASSLEGGNQPQHF. Full variable domain (missing parts from reference TRBV5-1 and TRBJ1-5): KAGVTQTPRYLIKTRGQQVTLSCSPISGHRSVSWYQQTPGQGLQFLFEYFSETQRNKGNFPGRFSGRQFSNSRSEMNVSTLELGDSALYLCASSLEGGNQPQHFGDGTRLSIL.

The V and J genes are TRBV28 and TRBJ1-5, with a weak D call TRBD1 (5 bases). Per germline, CDR1 MDHEN and CDR2 SYDVKM. CDR3 length: 13 amino acids. The V end was cut by 7 bases, the J end by 3 bases, with 10 bases between. This CDR3 is CASTDRVNQPQHF. CDR3 nucleotides: TGTGCCAGCACCGACAGAGTCAATCAGCCCCAGCATTTT.

This chain uses TRBV6-4 with TRBJ1-2; TRBD1 matches at 8 bases. Germline loops: CDR1 MRHNA, CDR2 SNTAGT. This CDR3 region has 14 residues. Trimming cost V 6 bases and J 3 bases; bases outside gene matches: 6. The CDR3 reads CASSAGGADYGYTF. The CDR3, as DNA: TGTGCCAGCAGCGCAGGGGGCGCTGACTATGGCTACACCTTC.

The chain uses TRBV7-8 and TRBJ2-1; tentative D call: TRBD2 (5 bases). The CDR3 totals 14 residues. Between the trimmed V and J ends, which lost 4 bases and 7 bases, there was a span of 14 bases. Germline CDR1 reads SGHVS; CDR2 reads FQNEAQ. The CDR3 nucleotides read TGTGCCAGCAGCTCCATTACCCCGGGAAATGAGCAGTTCTTC. It is translated as CASSSITPGNEQFF. The complete variable domain, with remaining parts taken from reference TRBV7-8 and TRBJ2-1, reads GAGVSQSPRYKVAKRGQDVALRCDPISGHVSLFWYQQALGQGPEFLTYFQNEAQLDKSGLPSDRFFAERPEGSVSTLKIQRTQQEDSAVYLCASSSITPGNEQFFGPGTRLTVL.

The chain employs TRBV7-9 and TRBJ1-5; D gene uncertain. There are 14 residues in the CDR3. V was cut by 5 bases and J by 0 bases, with 8 bases left in between. Per germline, CDR1 SEHNR and CDR2 FQNEAQ (reference sequence). CDR3 DNA: TGTGCCAGCAGCGGAGGAGGTAGCAATCAGCCCCAGCATTTT. Its protein product is CASSGGGSNQPQHF.

V usage is TRBV7-9 and J usage is TRBJ2-7; D unresolved. The CDR3 has 11 amino acids. Germline CDR1 and CDR2: SEHNR and FQNEAQ (reference sequence). The V and J ends lost 5 bases and 6 bases respectively, with 8 bases between them. The CDR3 protein is CASSRSGEQYF. The CDR3 region has the DNA TGTGCCAGCAGCCGTTCAGGCGAGCAGTACTTC.

This sequence joins TRBV6-5 and TRBJ2-3, with TRBD2 matching over 8 bases. V trimming: 8 bases; J trimming: 4 bases; junction bases outside the gene matches: 8. CDR3 length: 14 amino acids. Germline V gene sequence: CDR1 MNHEY, CDR2 SVGAGI. The CDR3 here is CASLTGGAADTQYF. In nucleotides, the CDR3 is TGTGCCAGCCTCACGGGGGGGGCGGCAGATACGCAGTATTTT.